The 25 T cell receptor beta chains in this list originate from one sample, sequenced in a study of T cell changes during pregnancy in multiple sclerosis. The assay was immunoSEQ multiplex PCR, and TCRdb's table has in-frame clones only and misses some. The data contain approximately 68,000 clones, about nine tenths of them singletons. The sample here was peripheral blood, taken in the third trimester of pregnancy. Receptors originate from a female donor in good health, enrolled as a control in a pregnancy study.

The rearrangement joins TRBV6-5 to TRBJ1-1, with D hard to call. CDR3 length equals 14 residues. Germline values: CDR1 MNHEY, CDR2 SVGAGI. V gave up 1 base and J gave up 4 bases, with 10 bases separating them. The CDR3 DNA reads TGTGCCAGCAGTTACTACGACTGGAGCACTGAAGCTTTCTTT. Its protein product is CASSYYDWSTEAFF.

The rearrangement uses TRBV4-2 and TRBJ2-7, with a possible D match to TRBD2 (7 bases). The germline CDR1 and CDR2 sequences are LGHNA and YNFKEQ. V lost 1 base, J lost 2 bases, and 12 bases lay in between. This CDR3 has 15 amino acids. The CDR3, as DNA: TGTGCCAGCAGCCAAGCGGAGGGGGGGGCCTACGAGCAGTACTTC. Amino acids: CASSQAEGGAYEQYF.

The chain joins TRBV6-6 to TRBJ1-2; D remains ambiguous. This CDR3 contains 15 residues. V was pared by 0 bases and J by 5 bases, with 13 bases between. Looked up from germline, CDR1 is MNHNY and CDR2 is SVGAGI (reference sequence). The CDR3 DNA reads TGTGCCAGCAGTTACTCAACCAATACAGAATATGGCTACACCTTC. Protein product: CASSYSTNTEYGYTF.

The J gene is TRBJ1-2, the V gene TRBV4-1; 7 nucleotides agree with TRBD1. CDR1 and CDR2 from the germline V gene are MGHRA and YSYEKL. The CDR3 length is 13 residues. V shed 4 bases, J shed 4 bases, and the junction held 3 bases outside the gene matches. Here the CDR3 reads CASSPRDSYGYTF. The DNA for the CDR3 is TGCGCCAGCAGCCCCCGGGACAGCTATGGCTACACCTTC.

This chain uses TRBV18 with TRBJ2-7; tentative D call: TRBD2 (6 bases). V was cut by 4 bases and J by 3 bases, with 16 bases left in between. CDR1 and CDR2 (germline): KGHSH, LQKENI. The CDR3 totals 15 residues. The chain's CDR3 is CASSLPAGGHYEQYF. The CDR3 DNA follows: TGTGCCAGCTCACTCCCAGCGGGCGGACACTACGAGCAGTACTTC.

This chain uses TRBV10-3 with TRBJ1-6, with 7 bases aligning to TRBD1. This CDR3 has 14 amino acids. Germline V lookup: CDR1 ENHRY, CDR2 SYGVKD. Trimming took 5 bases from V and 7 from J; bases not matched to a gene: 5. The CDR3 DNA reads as TGTGCCATCAGTCCGACAGGGACCAATTCACCCCTCCACTTT. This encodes CAISPTGTNSPLHF.

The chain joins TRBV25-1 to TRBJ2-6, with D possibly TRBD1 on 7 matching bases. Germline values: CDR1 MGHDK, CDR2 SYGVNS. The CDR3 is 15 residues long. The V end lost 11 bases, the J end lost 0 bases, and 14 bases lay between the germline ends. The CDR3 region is CAQGDSPSGANVLTF. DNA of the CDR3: TGTGCCCAGGGGGACTCTCCCTCTGGGGCCAACGTCCTGACTTTC.

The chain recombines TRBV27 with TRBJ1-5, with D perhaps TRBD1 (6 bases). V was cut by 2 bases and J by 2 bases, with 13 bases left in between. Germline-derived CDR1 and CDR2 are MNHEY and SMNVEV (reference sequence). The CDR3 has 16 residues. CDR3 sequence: CASSLGADSRNQPQHF. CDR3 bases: TGTGCCAGCAGTTTAGGGGCGGACAGCCGCAATCAGCCCCAGCATTTT.

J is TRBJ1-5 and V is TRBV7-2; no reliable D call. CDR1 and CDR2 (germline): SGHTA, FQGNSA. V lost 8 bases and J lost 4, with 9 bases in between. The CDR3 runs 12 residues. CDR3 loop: CASGGSNQPQHF. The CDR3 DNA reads TGTGCCAGCGGCGGGTCAAATCAGCCCCAGCATTTT.

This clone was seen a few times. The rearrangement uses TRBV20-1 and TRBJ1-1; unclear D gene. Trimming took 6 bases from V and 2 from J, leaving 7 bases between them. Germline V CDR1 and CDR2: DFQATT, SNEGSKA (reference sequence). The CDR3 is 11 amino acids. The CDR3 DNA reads TGCAGTGCCGGGAGAAACACTGAAGCTTTCTTT. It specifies CSAGRNTEAFF.

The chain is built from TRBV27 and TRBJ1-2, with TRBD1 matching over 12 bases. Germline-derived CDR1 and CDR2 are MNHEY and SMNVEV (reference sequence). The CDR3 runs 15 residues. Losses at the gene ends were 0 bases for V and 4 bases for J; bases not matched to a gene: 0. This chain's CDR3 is CASSLSGQGAYGYTF. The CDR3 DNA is TGTGCCAGCAGTTTATCGGGACAGGGGGCCTATGGCTACACCTTC.

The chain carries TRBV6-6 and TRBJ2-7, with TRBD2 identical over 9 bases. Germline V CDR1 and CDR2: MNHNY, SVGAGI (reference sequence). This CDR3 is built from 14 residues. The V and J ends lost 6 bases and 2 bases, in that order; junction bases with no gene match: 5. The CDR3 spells CASRRSGSTYEQYF. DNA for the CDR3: TGTGCCAGCAGACGTAGCGGGAGCACCTACGAGCAGTACTTC.

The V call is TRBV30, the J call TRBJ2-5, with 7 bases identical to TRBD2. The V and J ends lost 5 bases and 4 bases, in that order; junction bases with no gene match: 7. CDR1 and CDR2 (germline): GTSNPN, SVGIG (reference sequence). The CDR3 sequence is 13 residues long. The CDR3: CAWARRERETQYF. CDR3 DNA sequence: TGTGCCTGGGCGAGGCGGGAGCGAGAGACCCAGTACTTC.

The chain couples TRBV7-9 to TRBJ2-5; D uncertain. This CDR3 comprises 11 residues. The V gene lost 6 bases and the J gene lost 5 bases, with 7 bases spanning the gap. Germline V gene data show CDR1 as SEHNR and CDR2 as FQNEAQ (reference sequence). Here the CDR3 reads CASRLRETQYF. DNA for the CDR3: TGTGCCAGCAGACTCCGGGAGACCCAGTACTTC.

This chain's CDR3 is CASSQQGDGGNEQFF. The CDR3 DNA is TGTGCCAGCAGTCAACAGGGGGACGGGGGCAATGAGCAGTTCTTC. This chain joins TRBV6-4 and TRBJ2-1; 8 positions agree with TRBD1. There are 15 residues in the CDR3. Germline V gene data show CDR1 as MRHNA and CDR2 as SNTAGT. The junction had 9 bases not matched to a gene; V was cut back by 5 bases and J by 6 bases.

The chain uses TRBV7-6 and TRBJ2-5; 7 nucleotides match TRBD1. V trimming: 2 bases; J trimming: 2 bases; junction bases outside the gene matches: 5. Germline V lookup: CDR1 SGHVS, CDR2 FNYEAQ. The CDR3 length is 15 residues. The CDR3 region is CASSLRGTAQETQYF. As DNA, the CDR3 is TGTGCCAGCAGCTTAAGGGGGACAGCGCAAGAGACCCAGTACTTC.

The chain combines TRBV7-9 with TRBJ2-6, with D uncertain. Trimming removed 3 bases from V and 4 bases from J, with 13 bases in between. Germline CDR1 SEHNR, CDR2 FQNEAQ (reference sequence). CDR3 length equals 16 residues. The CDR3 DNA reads TGTGCCAGCAGCTTTTCCCTTGGGCCCGGGGCCAACGTCCTGACTTTC. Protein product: CASSFSLGPGANVLTF. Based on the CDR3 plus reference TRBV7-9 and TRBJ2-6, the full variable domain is DTGVSQNPRHKITKRGQNVTFRCDPISEHNRLYWYRQTLGQGPEFLTYFQNEAQLEKSRLLSDRFSAERPKGSFSTLEIQRTEQGDSAMYLCASSFSLGPGANVLTFGAGSRLTVL.

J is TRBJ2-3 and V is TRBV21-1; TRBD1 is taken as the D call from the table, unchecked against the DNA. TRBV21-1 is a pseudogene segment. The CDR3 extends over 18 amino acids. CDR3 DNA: TGTGCCAGCGAAAGAGATGGGACAGGGTCTAACCACACAGATACGCAGTATTTT. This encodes CASERDGTGSNHTDTQYF.

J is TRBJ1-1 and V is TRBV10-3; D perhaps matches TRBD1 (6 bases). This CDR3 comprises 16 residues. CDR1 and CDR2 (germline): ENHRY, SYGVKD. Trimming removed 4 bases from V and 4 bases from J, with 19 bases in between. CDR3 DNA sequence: TGTGCCATCAGTGCCGGCCGGGGCGGGGGCGGCACTGAAGCTTTCTTT. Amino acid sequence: CAISAGRGGGGTEAFF.

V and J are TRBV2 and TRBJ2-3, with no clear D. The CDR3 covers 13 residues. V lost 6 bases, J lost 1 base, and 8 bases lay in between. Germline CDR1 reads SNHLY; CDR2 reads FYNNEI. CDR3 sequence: CASRASRTDTQYF. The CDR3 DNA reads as TGTGCCAGCAGGGCCTCGCGCACAGATACGCAGTATTTT.

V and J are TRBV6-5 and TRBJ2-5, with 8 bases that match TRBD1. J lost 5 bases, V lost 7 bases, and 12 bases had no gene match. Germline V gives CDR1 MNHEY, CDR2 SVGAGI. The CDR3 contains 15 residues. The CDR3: CASNPAGGAWETQYF. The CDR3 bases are TGTGCCAGCAACCCGGCAGGGGGCGCGTGGGAGACCCAGTACTTC.

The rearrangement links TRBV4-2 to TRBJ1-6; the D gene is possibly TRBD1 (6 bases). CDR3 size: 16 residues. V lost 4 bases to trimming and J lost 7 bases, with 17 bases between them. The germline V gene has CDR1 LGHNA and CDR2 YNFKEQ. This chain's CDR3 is CASSPVGGPENSPLHF. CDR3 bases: TGTGCCAGCAGCCCTGTCGGGGGGCCGGAGAATTCACCCCTCCACTTT.

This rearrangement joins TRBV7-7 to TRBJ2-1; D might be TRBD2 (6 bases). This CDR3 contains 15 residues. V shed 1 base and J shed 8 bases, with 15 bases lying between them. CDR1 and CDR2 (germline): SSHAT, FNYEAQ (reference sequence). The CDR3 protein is CASSLGGAGSDEQFF. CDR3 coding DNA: TGTGCCAGCAGCTTAGGAGGTGCGGGGTCTGATGAGCAGTTCTTC.

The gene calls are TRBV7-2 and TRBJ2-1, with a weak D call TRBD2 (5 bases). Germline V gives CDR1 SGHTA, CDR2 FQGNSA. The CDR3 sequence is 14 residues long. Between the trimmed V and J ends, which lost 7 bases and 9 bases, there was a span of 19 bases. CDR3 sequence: CASISVGSGAEQFF. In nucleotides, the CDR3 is TGTGCCAGCATAAGTGTAGGGAGCGGTGCTGAGCAGTTCTTC.

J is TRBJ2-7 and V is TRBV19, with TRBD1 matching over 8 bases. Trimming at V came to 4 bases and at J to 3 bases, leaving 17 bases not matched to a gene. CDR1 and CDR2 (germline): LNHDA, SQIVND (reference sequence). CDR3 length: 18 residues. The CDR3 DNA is TGTGCCAGTAGTACACGATCACCGAGGACAGGGAGATACTACGAGCAGTACTTC. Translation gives CASSTRSPRTGRYYEQYF.